Presented here are 32 T cell receptor beta chains from one specimen sequenced in a study of T cells after yellow fever vaccination. One entry per CDR3 protein results from TCRdb running MiXCR on the 5' RACE reads. The data show under 600,000 distinct CDR3 sequences, with about 13% seen just once and around an eighth held by the top ten. The sequences come from PBMCs, collected on the day of the yellow fever booster vaccination. These receptors were collected from a man younger than 45 who received the YFV17D yellow fever vaccine.

This clonotype was recorded a few times. V usage is TRBV5-1 and J usage is TRBJ2-1; 9 bases align to TRBD2. J lost 0 bases, V lost 4 bases, and 8 bases had no gene match. The germline CDR1 and CDR2 sequences are SGHRS and YFSETQ. The CDR3 has 17 amino acids. For the CDR3, the DNA is TGCGCCAGCAGCCACGGACTAGCGCTCAGCTCCTACAATGAGCAGTTCTTC. This translates into CASSHGLALSSYNEQFF.

J is TRBJ2-7 and V is TRBV29-1; possible D gene TRBD1, 6 bases. CDR3 length: 15 amino acids. Trimming removed 5 bases at V and 4 bases at J, with 21 bases between. From germline, CDR1 is SQVTM and CDR2 ANQGSEA. For the CDR3, the DNA is TGCAGCGTTCATCCACAGGGAGCAAGTAAATACGAGCAGTACTTC. Protein sequence: CSVHPQGASKYEQYF.

The genes are TRBV20-1 and TRBJ2-1; 11 nucleotides match TRBD2. This CDR3 is built from 14 residues. V lost 3 bases, J lost 8 bases, and 6 bases stayed unmatched. Germline V CDR1 and CDR2: DFQATT, SNEGSKA (reference sequence). The CDR3 protein is CSASELAGDHEQFF. The CDR3 DNA is TGCAGTGCTAGTGAACTAGCGGGAGATCATGAGCAGTTCTTC.

The table lists this clonotype with a few counts. The V gene is TRBV4-3, the J gene TRBJ2-1; 10 bases align to TRBD1. Trimming at V came to 8 bases and at J to 10 bases, leaving 11 bases not matched to a gene. The CDR3 covers 14 residues. Germline CDR1 LGHNA, CDR2 YSLEER. In DNA form, the CDR3 reads TGCGCCAGCGAGCGGGACAGGGGCTTAGGGGAGCAGTTCTTC. Residues: CASERDRGLGEQFF.

This clonotype has a handful of counts. The rearrangement links TRBV20-1 to TRBJ2-5; D not resolved. V lost 6 bases to trimming and J lost 5 bases, with 4 bases between them. Germline loops: CDR1 DFQATT, CDR2 SNEGSKA (reference sequence). The CDR3 length is 9 residues. CDR3 amino acids: CSASETQYF. The CDR3 coding sequence is TGCAGTGCGAGTGAGACCCAGTACTTC.

This clonotype was counted between two and nine times. V gene TRBV5-1 combines with J gene TRBJ2-1, with TRBD1 as a possible D gene (5 bases). Germline CDR1 reads SGHRS; CDR2 reads YFSETQ. The ends were cut back, 4 bases at V and 8 bases at J, with 10 bases in the middle. The CDR3 is 12 amino acids. CDR3 nucleotides: TGCGCCAGCAGCGTCCAGGGCCATGAGCAGTTCTTC. Translated: CASSVQGHEQFF.

This clonotype was picked up a small number of times. For the CDR3, the DNA is TGTGCCACCAGTGATTTGTGGGTCCCAAGGCAGTTCTTC. Amino acids: CATSDLWVPRQFF. This chain uses TRBV24-1 with TRBJ2-1; D uncertain. Germline loops: CDR1 KGHDR, CDR2 SFDVKD. This CDR3 is built from 13 residues. V lost 0 bases, J lost 12 bases, and 11 bases lay in between.

This clonotype was seen a handful of times. The CDR3 sequence is CASSRGRTYEQYF. CDR3 nucleotides: TGTGCCAGCAGCCGGGGACGGACCTACGAGCAGTACTTC. The chain joins TRBV11-2 to TRBJ2-7; D is tentatively TRBD1 or TRBD2 (5 bases each). Germline loops: CDR1 SGHAT, CDR2 FQNNGV. Trimming took off 5 bases at V and 2 bases at J, with 10 bases between the two ends. CDR3 length equals 13 residues.

This clonotype was observed a few times. The V call is TRBV24-1, the J call TRBJ2-1; 7 bases align to TRBD1. Germline V gene data show CDR1 as KGHDR and CDR2 as SFDVKD. With V trimmed by 8 bases and J by 0 bases, 3 bases remained unmatched. This CDR3 has 14 amino acids. The DNA of the CDR3 is TGTGCCACCAACCCAGGGGGCTCCTACAATGAGCAGTTCTTC. This codes for CATNPGGSYNEQFF.

V and J are TRBV6-5 and TRBJ1-6, with D hard to call. Germline V gene data show CDR1 as MNHEY and CDR2 as SVGAGI. The CDR3 is 16 residues long. V was trimmed by 4 bases and J by 0 bases, leaving 10 bases between them. The CDR3 is CASSLAPSSYNSPLHF. CDR3 sequence (DNA): TGTGCCAGCAGTTTAGCACCTAGCTCCTATAATTCACCCCTCCACTTT.

This clonotype has more than one count but fewer than ten. The chain is built from TRBV27 and TRBJ2-5; possible D gene TRBD2, 6 bases. Germline V gene lookup returns CDR1 MNHEY and CDR2 SMNVEV (reference sequence). The CDR3 contains 16 residues. The V end was cut by 6 bases, the J end by 0 bases, with 17 bases between. CDR3 DNA: TGTGCCAGCAGACCCCAACTAGCCACGTACCAAGAGACCCAGTACTTC. This codes for CASRPQLATYQETQYF.

This clonotype was recorded a few times. This chain connects TRBV6-6 to TRBJ2-5; the D gene is possibly TRBD2 (5 bases). CDR3 length: 12 amino acids. Between the trimmed V and J ends, which lost 8 bases and 2 bases, there was a span of 9 bases. Germline V lookup: CDR1 MNHNY, CDR2 SVGAGI (reference sequence). Here the CDR3 reads CASGSGQETQYF. CDR3 in DNA: TGTGCCAGCGGGAGTGGTCAAGAGACCCAGTACTTC.

The chain combines TRBV20-1 with TRBJ2-3; TRBD2 aligns across 7 bases. With 3 bases clipped from V and 4 bases from J, the junction kept 10 bases outside the gene matches. The CDR3 loop spans 15 amino acids. The germline V gene encodes CDR1 DFQATT and CDR2 SNEGSKA (reference sequence). CDR3 region: CSASRLAEGSDTQYF. The CDR3, as DNA: TGCAGTGCTAGTCGGCTAGCGGAAGGATCAGATACGCAGTATTTT.

V gene TRBV9 combines with J gene TRBJ2-3; TRBD2 aligns across 10 bases. This CDR3 is 17 amino acids long. Germline V gene lookup returns CDR1 SGDLS and CDR2 YYNGEE. The V gene end was trimmed by 4 bases and the J gene end by 2 bases; junction bases not matched to a gene: 10. The CDR3 sequence is CASSPTSGTGPTDTQYF. The CDR3 region has the DNA TGTGCCAGCAGCCCAACTAGCGGGACAGGCCCCACAGATACGCAGTATTTT.

This clonotype showed up just a few times. This sequence joins TRBV12-3 or TRBV12-4 and TRBJ2-7, with TRBD2 identical over 13 bases. The CDR3 contains 13 residues. The trim removed 6 bases at V and 7 bases at J, leaving 3 bases unmatched. CDR3 in amino acids: CASRLAGGNEQYF. In DNA, the CDR3 is TGTGCCAGCAGACTAGCGGGAGGGAATGAGCAGTACTTC.

This clonotype was detected only a few times. This chain joins TRBV7-9 and TRBJ1-5, with D hard to call. The CDR3 is made up of 12 amino acids. From germline, CDR1 is SEHNR and CDR2 FQNEAQ (reference sequence). With 5 bases removed from V and 7 bases from J, the gap between germline ends came to 9 bases. As DNA, the CDR3 is TGTGCCAGCAGCGCTCAAGAGCAGCCCCAGCATTTT. Translated: CASSAQEQPQHF.

This clonotype turned up a few times. The CDR3 here is CAISQRTGKYYEQYF. The CDR3 bases are TGTGCCATCAGCCAGAGGACAGGGAAATATTACGAGCAGTACTTC. The gene calls are TRBV10-3 and TRBJ2-7; 8 nucleotides align to TRBD1. Germline CDR1 reads ENHRY; CDR2 reads SYGVKD. The CDR3 loop spans 15 amino acids. Unmatched junction bases numbered 11, after V lost 6 bases and J lost 4 bases.

This clonotype was counted a few times. V is TRBV24-1 and J is TRBJ2-3, with D hard to call. Germline lookup yields CDR1 KGHDR and CDR2 SFDVKD. The CDR3 consists of 15 residues. Deletions cut 2 bases from V and 0 bases from J, with 8 bases between. The CDR3: CATSDYGSSTDTQYF. The CDR3 nucleotides read TGTGCCACCAGTGATTACGGCTCCAGCACAGATACGCAGTATTTT.

This clonotype was found a few times. This rearrangement joins TRBV6-2 or TRBV6-3 to TRBJ1-5; D gene unclear. V was pared by 4 bases and J by 7 bases, with 8 bases between. Germline CDR1 is MNHEY and CDR2 is SVGEGT. This CDR3 is built from 12 residues. The DNA for the CDR3 is TGTGCCAGCAGTTCAACCCTCCAGCCCCAGCATTTT. This gives the protein CASSSTLQPQHF.

There are a few counts of this clonotype. The chain employs TRBV30 and TRBJ2-7; D call uncertain. The CDR3 totals 11 residues. Germline CDR1 reads GTSNPN; CDR2 reads SVGIG (reference sequence). The germline V and J ends were trimmed by 2 bases and 3 bases, with 5 bases remaining between them. CDR3 region: CAWSLNYEQYF. Written as DNA, the CDR3 is TGTGCCTGGAGTCTCAACTACGAGCAGTACTTC.

Here the CDR3 DNA reads TGTGCCTGCCCGAAGGAGGGGGCCGGCACAGATACGCAGTATTTT. The encoded protein is CACPKEGAGTDTQYF. The rearrangement links TRBV30 to TRBJ2-3; possibly TRBD1 for D (7 bases). Trimming stripped 6 bases from V and 1 base from J, with 17 bases between. Germline CDR1 is GTSNPN and CDR2 is SVGIG (reference sequence). This CDR3 has 15 residues.

This clonotype has a handful of counts. CDR3 sequence (DNA): TGCGCCAGCAGCGTCACCTTTAGCGGGACCTCCTACAATGAGCAGTTCTTC. Its translation: CASSVTFSGTSYNEQFF. The chain carries TRBV5-1 and TRBJ2-1; TRBD2 matches at 8 bases. The CDR3 runs to 17 residues. V lost 4 bases and J lost 0; bases outside the gene matches: 9. Germline loops: CDR1 SGHRS, CDR2 YFSETQ.

The genes are TRBV4-2 and TRBJ1-4; maybe TRBD1 (5 bases). V was clipped by 8 bases and J by 4 bases, with 11 bases between them. CDR3 size: 13 residues. Germline CDR1 reads LGHNA; CDR2 reads YNFKEQ. The CDR3 loop reads CASRQKNNEKLFF. CDR3 DNA: TGTGCCAGCCGACAGAAAAATAATGAAAAACTGTTTTTT.

This clonotype was counted a few times. The chain couples TRBV7-2 to TRBJ2-7; the D gene is possibly TRBD2 (6 bases). V was trimmed by 3 bases and J by 0 bases, leaving 12 bases between them. The CDR3 runs 15 residues. Germline values: CDR1 SGHTA, CDR2 FQGNSA. CDR3 in amino acids: CASSFRTMSSYEQYF. Written as DNA, the CDR3 is TGTGCCAGCAGCTTCCGGACTATGAGCTCCTACGAGCAGTACTTC.

This clonotype has a handful of counts. V and J are TRBV20-1 and TRBJ1-2; D not resolved. The CDR3 runs 14 residues. With 6 bases removed from V and 7 bases from J, the gap between germline ends came to 21 bases. From germline, CDR1 is DFQATT and CDR2 SNEGSKA (reference sequence). CDR3 in amino acids: CSAVSPRRVSGYTF. In DNA form, the CDR3 reads TGCAGTGCCGTTTCCCCCAGGAGGGTCAGTGGCTACACCTTC.

This clonotype was seen only a few times. This rearrangement joins TRBV19 to TRBJ1-4; 8 bases line up with TRBD1. This CDR3 spans 13 amino acids. V lost 10 bases and J lost 8; bases outside the gene matches: 9. Germline V lookup: CDR1 LNHDA, CDR2 SQIVND (reference sequence). CDR3 nucleotide sequence: TGTGCCACCGGACAGGGTCGTGAAGAAAAACTGTTTTTT. It encodes CATGQGREEKLFF.

V gene TRBV20-1 combines with J gene TRBJ2-1; D call uncertain. Trimming left V 3 bases short and J 8 bases short, with 5 bases between. Per germline, CDR1 DFQATT and CDR2 SNEGSKA (reference sequence). The length of the CDR3 is 10 residues. In nucleotides, the CDR3 is TGCAGTGCTAGTACTCATGAGCAGTTCTTC. Translating it yields CSASTHEQFF.

V is TRBV2 and J is TRBJ2-3; weak D call: TRBD2 (5 bases). The CDR3 covers 16 residues. The V gene lost 1 base and the J gene lost 0 bases, with 11 bases spanning the gap. Looked up from germline, CDR1 is SNHLY and CDR2 is FYNNEI. This chain's CDR3 is CASSEGLERSTDTQYF. CDR3 in DNA: TGTGCCAGCAGTGAAGGTCTTGAGCGGAGCACAGATACGCAGTATTTT.

This chain links TRBV4-3 with TRBJ2-1; D is ambiguous. The CDR3 totals 16 residues. Germline CDR1 is LGHNA and CDR2 is YSLEER. Deletions cut 1 base from V and 0 bases from J, with 10 bases between. The CDR3 nucleotides are TGCGCCAGCAGCCAAGGACCGTTTAGCTCCTACAATGAGCAGTTCTTC. This encodes CASSQGPFSSYNEQFF.

The genes are TRBV6-1 and TRBJ2-4; D is unresolved. The CDR3 totals 14 residues. The germline V gene has CDR1 MNHNS and CDR2 SASEGT. The V and J ends lost 5 bases and 8 bases respectively, with 16 bases between them. CDR3 nucleotide sequence: TGTGCCAGCAGTCATCGTGGAGCCCTAGACATTCAGTACTTC. Translated, it gives CASSHRGALDIQYF.

This clonotype turned up a few times. The rearrangement joins TRBV15 to TRBJ2-5; weak D call: TRBD1 (6 bases). The CDR3 runs to 15 residues. Trimming removed 0 bases from V and 3 bases from J, with 11 bases in between. The germline gives CDR1 LNHNV, CDR2 YYDKDF (reference sequence). Written as DNA, the CDR3 is TGTGCCACCAGCAGAGACAGGGGTCGGGAAGAGACCCAGTACTTC. This translates into CATSRDRGREETQYF.

V is TRBV7-9 and J is TRBJ2-5, with no clear D. Germline V gives CDR1 SEHNR, CDR2 FQNEAQ (reference sequence). CDR3 length: 13 residues. Trimming stripped 4 bases from V and 5 bases from J, with 11 bases between. In DNA, the CDR3 is TGTGCCAGCAGCTCCCCCCCAGTGGAGACCCAGTACTTC. Translation: CASSSPPVETQYF.